This entry describes one TCR beta chain. The data derive from a study of cytomegalovirus exposure and HLA in healthy donors. Primers included in the PCR were 60 Vbeta and 13 Jbeta primers. Original data processing: In a later analysis, of roughly 83 million unique beta chains, roughly 10 million appeared in at least two donors. Measured with immunoSEQ multiplex PCR; TCRdb has only the in-frame clones, and not every one. That table supplies the V and J calls and clone size; D and trimming were determined from the DNA. The data hold 200,000 or so clones, with roughly 80% observed a single time. Regarding donors, all were healthy bone marrow donors. V lost 5 bases and J lost 3; bases outside the gene matches: 5. The CDR3 has 14 amino acids. The germline CDR1 and CDR2 sequences are LNHDA and SQIVND (reference sequence).

The rearrangement links TRBV19 to TRBJ2-7, with 9 positions matching TRBD1. Sequenced input: PBMCs. This receptor was taken from a woman aged 45-59 years in good health and CMV-seropositive. This CDR3 is CASSYTGGGYEQYF. DNA of the CDR3: TGTGCCAGTAGTTATACAGGGGGCGGCTACGAGCAGTACTTC.